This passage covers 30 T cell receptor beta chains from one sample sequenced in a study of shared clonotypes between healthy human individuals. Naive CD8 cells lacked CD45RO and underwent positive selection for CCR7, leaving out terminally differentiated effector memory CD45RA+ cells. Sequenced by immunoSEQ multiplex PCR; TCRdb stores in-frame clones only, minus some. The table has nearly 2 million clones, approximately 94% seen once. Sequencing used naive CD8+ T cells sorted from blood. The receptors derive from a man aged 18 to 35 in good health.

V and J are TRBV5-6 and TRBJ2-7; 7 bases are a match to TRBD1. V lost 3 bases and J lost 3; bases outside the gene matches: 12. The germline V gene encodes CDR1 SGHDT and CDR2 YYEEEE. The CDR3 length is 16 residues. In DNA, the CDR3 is TGTGCCAGCAGCTGGGGTTCAGGACAGGCGGTCTACGAGCAGTACTTC. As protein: CASSWGSGQAVYEQYF.

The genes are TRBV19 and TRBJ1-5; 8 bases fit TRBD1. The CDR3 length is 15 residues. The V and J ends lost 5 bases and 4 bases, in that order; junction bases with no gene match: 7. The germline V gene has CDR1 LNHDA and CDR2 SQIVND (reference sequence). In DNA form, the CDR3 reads TGTGCCAGTAGTTCTGGACAGGGCCCTAATCAGCCCCAGCATTTT. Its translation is CASSSGQGPNQPQHF.

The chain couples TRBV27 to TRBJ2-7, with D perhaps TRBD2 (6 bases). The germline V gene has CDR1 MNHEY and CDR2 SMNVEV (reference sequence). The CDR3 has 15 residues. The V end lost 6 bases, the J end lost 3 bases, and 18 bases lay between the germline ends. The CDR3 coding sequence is TGTGCCAGCAGCCGATCGGGAATGGGGGGCTACGAGCAGTACTTC. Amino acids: CASSRSGMGGYEQYF.

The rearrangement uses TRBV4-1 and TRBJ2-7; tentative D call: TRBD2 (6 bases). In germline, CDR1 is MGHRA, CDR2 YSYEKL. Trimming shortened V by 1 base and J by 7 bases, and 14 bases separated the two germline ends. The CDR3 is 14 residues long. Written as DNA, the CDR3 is TGCGCCAGCAGCCAAGGTCGGGGGTCCGGGGAGCAGTACTTC. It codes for CASSQGRGSGEQYF.

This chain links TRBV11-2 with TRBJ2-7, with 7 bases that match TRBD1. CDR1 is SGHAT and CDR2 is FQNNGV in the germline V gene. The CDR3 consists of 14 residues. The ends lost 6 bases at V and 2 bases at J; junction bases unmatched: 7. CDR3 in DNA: TGTGCCAGCAGTTCGGGACAGCAGACCTACGAGCAGTACTTC. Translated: CASSSGQQTYEQYF.

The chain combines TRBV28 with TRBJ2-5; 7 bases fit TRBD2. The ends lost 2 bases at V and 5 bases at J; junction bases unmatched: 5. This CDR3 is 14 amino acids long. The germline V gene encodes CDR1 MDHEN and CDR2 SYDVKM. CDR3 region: CASSLRGDGETQYF. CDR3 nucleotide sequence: TGTGCCAGCAGTTTACGGGGGGATGGGGAGACCCAGTACTTC.

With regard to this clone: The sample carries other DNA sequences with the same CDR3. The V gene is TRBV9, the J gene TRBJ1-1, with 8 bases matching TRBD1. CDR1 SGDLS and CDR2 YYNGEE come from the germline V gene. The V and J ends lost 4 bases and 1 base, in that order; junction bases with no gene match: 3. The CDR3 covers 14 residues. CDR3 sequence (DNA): TGTGCCAGCAGCCCGGGGACAGGGAACACTGAAGCTTTCTTT. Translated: CASSPGTGNTEAFF.

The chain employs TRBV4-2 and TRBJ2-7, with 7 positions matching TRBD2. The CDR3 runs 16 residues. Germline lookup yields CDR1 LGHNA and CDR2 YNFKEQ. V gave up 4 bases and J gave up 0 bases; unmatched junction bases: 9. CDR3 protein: CASSRDPSGSSYEQYF. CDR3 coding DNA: TGTGCCAGCAGCCGAGACCCTAGCGGAAGCTCCTACGAGCAGTACTTC.

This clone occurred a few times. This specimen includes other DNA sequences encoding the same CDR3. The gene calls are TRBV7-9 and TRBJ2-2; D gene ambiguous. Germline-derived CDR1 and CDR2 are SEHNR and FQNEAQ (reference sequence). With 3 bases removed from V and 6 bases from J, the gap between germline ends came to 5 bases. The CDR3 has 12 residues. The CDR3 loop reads CASSFGAGELFF. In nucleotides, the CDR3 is TGTGCCAGCAGCTTCGGAGCCGGGGAGCTGTTTTTT.

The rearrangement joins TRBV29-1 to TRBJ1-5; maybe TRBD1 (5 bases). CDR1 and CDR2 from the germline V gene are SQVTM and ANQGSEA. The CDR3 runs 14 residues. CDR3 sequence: CSLQVQGYDQPQHF. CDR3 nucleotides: TGCAGTTTACAGGTCCAGGGCTACGATCAGCCCCAGCATTTT.

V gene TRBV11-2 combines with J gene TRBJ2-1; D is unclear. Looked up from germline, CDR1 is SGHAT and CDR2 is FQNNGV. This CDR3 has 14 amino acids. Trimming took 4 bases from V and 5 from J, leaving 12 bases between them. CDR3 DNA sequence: TGTGCCAGCAGCTCAGACCCCTTGAACAATGAGCAGTTCTTC. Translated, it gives CASSSDPLNNEQFF.

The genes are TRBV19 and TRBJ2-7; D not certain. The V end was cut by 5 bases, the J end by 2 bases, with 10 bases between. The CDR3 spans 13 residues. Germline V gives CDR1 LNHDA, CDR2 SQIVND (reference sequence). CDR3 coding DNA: TGTGCCAGTAGTCCTCATGACACCTACGAGCAGTACTTC. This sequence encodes CASSPHDTYEQYF.

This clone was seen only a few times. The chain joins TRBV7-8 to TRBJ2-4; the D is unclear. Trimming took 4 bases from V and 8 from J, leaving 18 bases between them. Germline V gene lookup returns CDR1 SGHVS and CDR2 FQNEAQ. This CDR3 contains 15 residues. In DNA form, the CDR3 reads TGTGCCAGCAGCTACAACGGCCAGCGCGCAGACATTCAGTACTTC. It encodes CASSYNGQRADIQYF. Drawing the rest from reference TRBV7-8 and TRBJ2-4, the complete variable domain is GAGVSQSPRYKVAKRGQDVALRCDPISGHVSLFWYQQALGQGPEFLTYFQNEAQLDKSGLPSDRFFAERPEGSVSTLKIQRTQQEDSAVYLCASSYNGQRADIQYFGAGTRLSVL.

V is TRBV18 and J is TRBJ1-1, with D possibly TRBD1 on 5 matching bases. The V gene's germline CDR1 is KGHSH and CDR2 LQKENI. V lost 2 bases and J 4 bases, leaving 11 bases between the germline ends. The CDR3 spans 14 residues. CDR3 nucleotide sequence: TGTGCCAGCTCACCAGTCTCGGACATCACTGAAGCTTTCTTT. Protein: CASSPVSDITEAFF.

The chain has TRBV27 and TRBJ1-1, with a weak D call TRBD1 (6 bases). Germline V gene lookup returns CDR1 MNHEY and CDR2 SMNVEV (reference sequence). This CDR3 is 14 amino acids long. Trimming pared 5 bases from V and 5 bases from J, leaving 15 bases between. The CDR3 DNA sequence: TGTGCCAGCAGTCTCAGACAGGCGGGGACTGAAGCTTTCTTT. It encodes CASSLRQAGTEAFF.

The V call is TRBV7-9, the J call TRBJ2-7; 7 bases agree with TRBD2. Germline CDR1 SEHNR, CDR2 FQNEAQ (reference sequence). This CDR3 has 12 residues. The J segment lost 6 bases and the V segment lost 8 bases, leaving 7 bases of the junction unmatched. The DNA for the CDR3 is TGTGCCAGCGGACGGCGGGAGCTCGAGCAGTACTTC. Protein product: CASGRRELEQYF. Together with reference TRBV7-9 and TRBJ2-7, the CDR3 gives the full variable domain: DTGVSQNPRHKITKRGQNVTFRCDPISEHNRLYWYRQTLGQGPEFLTYFQNEAQLEKSRLLSDRFSAERPKGSFSTLEIQRTEQGDSAMYLCASGRRELEQYFGPGTRLTVT.

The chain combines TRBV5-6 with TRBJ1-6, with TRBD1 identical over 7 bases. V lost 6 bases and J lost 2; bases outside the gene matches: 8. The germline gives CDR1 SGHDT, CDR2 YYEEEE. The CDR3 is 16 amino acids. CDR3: CASNLAGGPYNSPLHF. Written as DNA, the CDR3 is TGTGCCAGCAATCTCGCAGGGGGACCCTATAATTCACCCCTCCACTTT.

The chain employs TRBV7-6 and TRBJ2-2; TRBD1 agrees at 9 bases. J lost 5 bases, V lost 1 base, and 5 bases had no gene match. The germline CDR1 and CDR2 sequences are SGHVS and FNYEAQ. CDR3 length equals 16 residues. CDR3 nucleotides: TGTGCCAGCAGCTTAGAGTGGGGGACAGGGACCGGGGAGCTGTTTTTT. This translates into CASSLEWGTGTGELFF.

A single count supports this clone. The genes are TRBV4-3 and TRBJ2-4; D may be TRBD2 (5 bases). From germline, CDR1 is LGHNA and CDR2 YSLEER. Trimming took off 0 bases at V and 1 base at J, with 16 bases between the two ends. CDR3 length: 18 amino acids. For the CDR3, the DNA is TGCGCCAGCAGCCAAGATCTCGGGCGGGTTGGGGCCAAAAACATTCAGTACTTC. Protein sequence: CASSQDLGRVGAKNIQYF.

The CDR3, as DNA: TGTGCCAGCGCGCCGGGACACACCTACGAGCAGTACTTC. Encoded protein: CASAPGHTYEQYF. The chain uses TRBV6-1 and TRBJ2-7; possibly TRBD1 for D (6 bases). Deletions cut 8 bases from V and 2 bases from J, with 13 bases between. CDR3 length: 13 residues. Germline assignment: CDR1 MNHNS and CDR2 SASEGT.

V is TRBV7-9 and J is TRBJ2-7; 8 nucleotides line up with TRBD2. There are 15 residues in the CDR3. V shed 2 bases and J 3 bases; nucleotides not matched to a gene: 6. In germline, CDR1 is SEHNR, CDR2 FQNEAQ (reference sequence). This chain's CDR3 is CASSLSGGVGYEQYF. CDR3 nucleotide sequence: TGTGCCAGCAGCTTATCGGGAGGGGTAGGCTACGAGCAGTACTTC.

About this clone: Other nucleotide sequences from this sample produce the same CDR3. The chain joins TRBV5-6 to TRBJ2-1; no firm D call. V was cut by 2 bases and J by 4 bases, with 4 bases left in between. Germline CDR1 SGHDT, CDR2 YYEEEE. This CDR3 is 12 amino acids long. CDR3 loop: CASSFNYNEQFF. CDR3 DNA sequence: TGTGCCAGCAGCTTTAATTACAATGAGCAGTTCTTC.

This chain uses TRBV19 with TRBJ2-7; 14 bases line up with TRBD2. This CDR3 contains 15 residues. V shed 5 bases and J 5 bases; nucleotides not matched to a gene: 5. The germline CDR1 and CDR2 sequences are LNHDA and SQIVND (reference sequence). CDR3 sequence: CASSEPGLAGDEQYF. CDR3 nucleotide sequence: TGTGCCAGTAGTGAACCGGGACTAGCGGGAGACGAGCAGTACTTC. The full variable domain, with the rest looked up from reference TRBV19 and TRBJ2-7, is DGGITQSPKYLFRKEGQNVTLSCEQNLNHDAMYWYRQDPGQGLRLIYYSQIVNDFQKGDIAEGYSVSREKKESFPLTVTSAQKNPTAFYLCASSEPGLAGDEQYFGPGTRLTVT.

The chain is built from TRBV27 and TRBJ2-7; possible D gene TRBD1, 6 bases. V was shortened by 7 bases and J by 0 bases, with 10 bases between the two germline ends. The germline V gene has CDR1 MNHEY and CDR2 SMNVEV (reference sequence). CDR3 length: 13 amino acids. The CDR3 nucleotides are TGTGCCAGCACGGACAGCCTCTCCTACGAGCAGTACTTC. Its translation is CASTDSLSYEQYF.

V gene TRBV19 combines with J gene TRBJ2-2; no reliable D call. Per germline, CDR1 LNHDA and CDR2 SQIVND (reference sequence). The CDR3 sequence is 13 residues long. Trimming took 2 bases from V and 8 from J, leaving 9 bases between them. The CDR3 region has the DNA TGTGCCAGTAGTATACACCTCGGAGGGGAGCTGTTTTTT. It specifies CASSIHLGGELFF. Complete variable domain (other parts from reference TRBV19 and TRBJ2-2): DGGITQSPKYLFRKEGQNVTLSCEQNLNHDAMYWYRQDPGQGLRLIYYSQIVNDFQKGDIAEGYSVSREKKESFPLTVTSAQKNPTAFYLCASSIHLGGELFFGEGSRLTVL.

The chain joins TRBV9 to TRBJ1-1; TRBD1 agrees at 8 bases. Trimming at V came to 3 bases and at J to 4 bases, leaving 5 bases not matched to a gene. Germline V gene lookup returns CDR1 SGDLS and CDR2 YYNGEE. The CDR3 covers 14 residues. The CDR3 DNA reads TGTGCCAGCAGCGCACAGGGGGTTGGCACTGAAGCTTTCTTT. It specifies CASSAQGVGTEAFF.

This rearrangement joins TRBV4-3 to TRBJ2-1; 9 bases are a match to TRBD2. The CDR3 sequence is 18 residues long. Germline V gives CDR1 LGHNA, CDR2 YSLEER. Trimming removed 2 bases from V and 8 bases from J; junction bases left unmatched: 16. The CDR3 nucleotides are TGCGCCAGCAGCCAAAGGCTCCCCGGGACTAGCAGGTTTCATGAGCAGTTCTTC. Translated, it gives CASSQRLPGTSRFHEQFF.

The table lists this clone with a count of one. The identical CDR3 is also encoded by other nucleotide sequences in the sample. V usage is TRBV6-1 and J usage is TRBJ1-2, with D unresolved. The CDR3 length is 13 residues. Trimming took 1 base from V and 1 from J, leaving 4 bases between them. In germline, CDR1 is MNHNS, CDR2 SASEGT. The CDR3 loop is CASSEDINYGYTF. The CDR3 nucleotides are TGTGCCAGCAGTGAAGATATTAACTATGGCTACACCTTC.

The CDR3 spells CASSHSLVANTGELFF. CDR3 nucleotides: TGCGCCAGCAGCCATTCCCTGGTAGCGAACACCGGGGAGCTGTTTTTT. This chain links TRBV4-3 with TRBJ2-2; D not resolved. The germline V gene has CDR1 LGHNA and CDR2 YSLEER. The CDR3 contains 16 residues. V gave up 3 bases and J gave up 0 bases, with 11 bases separating them.

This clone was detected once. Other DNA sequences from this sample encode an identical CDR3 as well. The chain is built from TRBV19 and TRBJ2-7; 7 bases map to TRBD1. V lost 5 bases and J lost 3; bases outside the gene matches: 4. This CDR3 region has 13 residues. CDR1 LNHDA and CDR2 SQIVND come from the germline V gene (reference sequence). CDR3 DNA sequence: TGTGCCAGTAGTCCAGCAGGGGGCTACGAGCAGTACTTC. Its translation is CASSPAGGYEQYF.